This T cell receptor beta chain is drawn from a study of Ad26.COV2.S vaccination and SARS-CoV-2 variants. CDR1 and CDR2 (germline): SGHRS, YFSETQ. This CDR3 has 16 residues. The germline V and J ends were trimmed by 1 base and 4 bases, with 15 bases remaining between them. Clones were sequenced by immunoSEQ multiplex PCR, and TCRdb holds only the in-frame ones, with some missing. The sample consists of 300,000 to 450,000 clones, 70% to 90% of them appearing once. The treatment denotes: 15 to 20 received Ad26.COV2.S at low or high dose, single or two shots; five or six received placebo; per-sample allocation not given. Collection of samples fell on day 63 after the first vaccine or placebo injection.

The sequenced sample was peripheral blood, obtained in a trial of Ad26.COV2.S vaccine versus placebo. This TCR came from a person between 18 and 65 years old who received the Ad26.COV2.S COVID-19 vaccine or a placebo. The V and J genes are TRBV5-1 and TRBJ2-1; D possibly corresponds to TRBD1 (5 bases). The CDR3 nucleotides read TGCGCCAGCAGCTTGCGCCCAAACCAGGGTTACAATGAGCAGTTCTTC. This codes for CASSLRPNQGYNEQFF.